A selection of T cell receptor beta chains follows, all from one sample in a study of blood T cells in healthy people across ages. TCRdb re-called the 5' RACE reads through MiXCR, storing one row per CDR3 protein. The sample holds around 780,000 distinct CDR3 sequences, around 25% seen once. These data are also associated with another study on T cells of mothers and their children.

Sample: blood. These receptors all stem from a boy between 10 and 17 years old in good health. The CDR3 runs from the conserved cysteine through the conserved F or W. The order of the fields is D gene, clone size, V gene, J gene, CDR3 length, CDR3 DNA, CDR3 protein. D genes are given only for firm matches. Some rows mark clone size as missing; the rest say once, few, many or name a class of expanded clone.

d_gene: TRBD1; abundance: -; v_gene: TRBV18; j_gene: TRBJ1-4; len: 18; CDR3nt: TGTGCCAGCTCCCGCCTGGACAGGGGGCGCGTAACTAATGAAAAACTGTTTTTT; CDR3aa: CASSRLDRGRVTNEKLFF
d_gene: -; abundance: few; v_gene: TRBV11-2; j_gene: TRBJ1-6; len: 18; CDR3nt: TGTGCCAGCAGCATGGGGGTGTTGGTCGGCGGTTCCAATTCACCCCTCCACTTT; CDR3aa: CASSMGVLVGGSNSPLHF
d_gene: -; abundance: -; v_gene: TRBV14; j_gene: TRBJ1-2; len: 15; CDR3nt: TGTGCCAGCAGCCAAGGGGCAGCTCCTAACTATGGCTACACCTTC; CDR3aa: CASSQGAAPNYGYTF
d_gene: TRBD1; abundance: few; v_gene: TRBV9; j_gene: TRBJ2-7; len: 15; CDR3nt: TGTGCCAGCAGCGTATCTGGGACAGCCCTTCACGAGCAGTACTTC; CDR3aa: CASSVSGTALHEQYF
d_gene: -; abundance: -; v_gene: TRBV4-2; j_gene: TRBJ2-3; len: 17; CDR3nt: TGTGCCAGCAGCCAAGAAGAGAGACACCAAGGGACAGATACGCAGTATTTT; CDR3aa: CASSQEERHQGTDTQYF
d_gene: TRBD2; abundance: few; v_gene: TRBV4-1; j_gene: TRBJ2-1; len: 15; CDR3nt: TGCGCCAGCAGCCAAGGTTCTAGCGGGGTAAAGGAGCAGTTCTTC; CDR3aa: CASSQGSSGVKEQFF
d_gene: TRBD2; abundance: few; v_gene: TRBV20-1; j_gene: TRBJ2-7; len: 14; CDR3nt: TGCAGTGCTGGGGGACTAGCGGGGTCCTACGAGCAGTACTTC; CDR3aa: CSAGGLAGSYEQYF
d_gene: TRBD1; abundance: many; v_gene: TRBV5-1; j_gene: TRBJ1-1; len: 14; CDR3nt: TGCGCCAGCAGCCCTGGACAGGAGAACACTGAAGCTTTCTTT; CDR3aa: CASSPGQENTEAFF
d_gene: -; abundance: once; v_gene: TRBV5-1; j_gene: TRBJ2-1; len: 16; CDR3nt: TGCGCCAGCAGCGTACAGGGCCCTGGGTGGGACAATGAGCAGTTCTTC; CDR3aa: CASSVQGPGWDNEQFF
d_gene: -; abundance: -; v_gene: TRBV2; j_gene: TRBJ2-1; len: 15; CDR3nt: TGTGCCAGCAGTGTCGTCCGGTCCGAGTTGGATGAGCAGTTCTTC; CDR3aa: CASSVVRSELDEQFF
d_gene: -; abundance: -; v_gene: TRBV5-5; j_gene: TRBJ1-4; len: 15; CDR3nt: TGTGCCAGCAACTTCCGGAGAGGGAGTGGTGAAAAACTGTTTTTT; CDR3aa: CASNFRRGSGEKLFF
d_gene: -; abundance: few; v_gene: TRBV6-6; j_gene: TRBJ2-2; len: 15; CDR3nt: TGTGCCAGCAGCCTGGTACAGACGAACACCGGGGAGCTGTTTTTT; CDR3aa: CASSLVQTNTGELFF
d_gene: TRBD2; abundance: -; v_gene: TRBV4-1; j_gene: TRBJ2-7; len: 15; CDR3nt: TGCGCCAGCAGCCAAGTCCTAGCGGCCTGGGGGGGGCAGTACTTC; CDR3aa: CASSQVLAAWGGQYF
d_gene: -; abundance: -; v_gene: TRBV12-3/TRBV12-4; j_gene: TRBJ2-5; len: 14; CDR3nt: TGTGCCAGCAGTCCCGAGGGGGCAACGGGGGAGCAGTACTTC; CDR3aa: CASSPEGATGEQYF
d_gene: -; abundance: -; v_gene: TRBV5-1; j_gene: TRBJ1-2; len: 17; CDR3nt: TGCGCCAGCAGCTTATCTACAGGGCGCGGGAGTGTCTATGGCTACACCTTC; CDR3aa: CASSLSTGRGSVYGYTF
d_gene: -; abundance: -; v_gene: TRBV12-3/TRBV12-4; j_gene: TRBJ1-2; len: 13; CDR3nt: TGTGCCAGCACCCAGGACGGAGTGGCTGGCTACACCTTC; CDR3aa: CASTQDGVAGYTF
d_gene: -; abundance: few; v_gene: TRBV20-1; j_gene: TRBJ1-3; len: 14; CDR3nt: TGCAGTGTCGAGAGGGGGGGCATTGGAAACACCATATATTTT; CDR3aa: CSVERGGIGNTIYF
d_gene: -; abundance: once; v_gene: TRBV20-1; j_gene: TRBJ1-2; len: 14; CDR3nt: TGCAGTGCTAGAGACGCTCGTTCGTCAGTAGGCTACACCTTC; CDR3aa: CSARDARSSVGYTF
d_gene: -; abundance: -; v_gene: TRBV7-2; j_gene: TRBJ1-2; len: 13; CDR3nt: TGTGCCAGCAGCATCGACAAGTCCTATGGCTACACCTTC; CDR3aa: CASSIDKSYGYTF
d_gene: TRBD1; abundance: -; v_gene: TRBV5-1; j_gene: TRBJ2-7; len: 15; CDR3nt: TGCGCCAGCAGCTTAGGGACAGCGAGCGCCTACGAGCAGTACTTC; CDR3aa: CASSLGTASAYEQYF
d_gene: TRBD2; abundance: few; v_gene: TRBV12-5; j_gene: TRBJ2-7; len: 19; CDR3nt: TGTGCTAGTGGTTTGGTTCCCGGACTAGCGGGGGGGACCTCCTACGAGCAGTACTTC; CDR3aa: CASGLVPGLAGGTSYEQYF
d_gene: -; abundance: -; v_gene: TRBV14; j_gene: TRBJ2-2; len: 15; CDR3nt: TGTGCCAGCAGCCAAGATCCCCAGAACACCGGGGAGCTGTTTTTT; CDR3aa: CASSQDPQNTGELFF
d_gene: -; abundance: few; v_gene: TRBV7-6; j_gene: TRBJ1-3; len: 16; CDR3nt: TGTGCCAGCAGCCCAAGGGGGGGCTACTCTGGAAACACCATATATTTT; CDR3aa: CASSPRGGYSGNTIYF
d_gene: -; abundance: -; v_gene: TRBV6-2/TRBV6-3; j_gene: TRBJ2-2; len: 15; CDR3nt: TGTGCCAGCAGTTACCGCAGACAAGACACCGGGGAGCTGTTTTTT; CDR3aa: CASSYRRQDTGELFF
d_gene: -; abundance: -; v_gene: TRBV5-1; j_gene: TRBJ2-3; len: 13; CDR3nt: TGCGCCAGCAGCGTTACAGCCTCAGATACGCAGTATTTT; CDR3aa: CASSVTASDTQYF
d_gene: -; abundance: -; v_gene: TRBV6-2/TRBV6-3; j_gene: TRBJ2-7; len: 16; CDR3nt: TGTGCCAGCACCCTGCGGATTAGCGGTCTCCCCTACGAGCAGTACTTC; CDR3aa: CASTLRISGLPYEQYF
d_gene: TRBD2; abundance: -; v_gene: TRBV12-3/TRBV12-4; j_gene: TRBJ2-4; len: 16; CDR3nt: TGTGCCAGCAGGCCGGGGAGGGCCCTAGCCAAAAACATTCAGTACTTC; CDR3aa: CASRPGRALAKNIQYF
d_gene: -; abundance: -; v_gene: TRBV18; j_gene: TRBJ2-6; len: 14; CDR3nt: TGTGCCAGCTCACCACCGGGTAGGGCCAACGTCCTGACTTTC; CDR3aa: CASSPPGRANVLTF
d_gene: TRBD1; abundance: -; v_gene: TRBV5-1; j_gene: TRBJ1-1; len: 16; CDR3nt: TGCGCCAGCAGCTCGACCGGGACAGTTATGAACACTGAAGCTTTCTTT; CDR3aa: CASSSTGTVMNTEAFF
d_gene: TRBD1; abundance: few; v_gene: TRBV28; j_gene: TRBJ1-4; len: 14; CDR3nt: TGTGCCAGCAGTCGACAGGGGGTAGACGAAAAACTGTTTTTT; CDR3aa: CASSRQGVDEKLFF
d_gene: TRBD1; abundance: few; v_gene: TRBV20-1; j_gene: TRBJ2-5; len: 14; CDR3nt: TGCAGTGCCCACAACAGGGGGGCCACAGAGACCCAGTACTTC; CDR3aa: CSAHNRGATETQYF
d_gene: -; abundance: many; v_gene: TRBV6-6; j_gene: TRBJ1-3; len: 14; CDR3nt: TGTGCCAGCAGTGTTACAGGGACCGGAAACACCATATATTTT; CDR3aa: CASSVTGTGNTIYF
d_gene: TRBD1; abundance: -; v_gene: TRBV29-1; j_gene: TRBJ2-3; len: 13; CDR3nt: TGCAGCGTTGAGAGTAACAGGGGAGATACGCAGTATTTT; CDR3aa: CSVESNRGDTQYF
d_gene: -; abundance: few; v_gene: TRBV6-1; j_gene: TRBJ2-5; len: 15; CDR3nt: TGTGCCAGCAACCTGCCCCAGCCATGGGAAGAGACCCAGTACTTC; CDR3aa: CASNLPQPWEETQYF
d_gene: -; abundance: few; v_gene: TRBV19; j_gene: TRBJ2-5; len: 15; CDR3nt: TGTGCCAGTAGTGGGCCAGGGGATGGTGGTGAGACCCAGTACTTC; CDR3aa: CASSGPGDGGETQYF